The source of this TCR beta chain is a study of T cells in Graves' hyperthyroidism and ophthalmopathy. Amplification of TCR beta CDR3 regions used RNA as the template. An initial round of RT-PCR targeting the TCR CDR3 relied on the HTBI primer set. TCRdb used MiXCR to reprocess the multiplex PCR reads, holding one entry per CDR3 protein. The sample includes hundreds of thousands of distinct CDR3 sequences, 14% to 15% of them seen just once. It was considered stable Graves' hyperthyroidism when ophthalmopathy did not progress within 18 months. The study excluded patients with uncontrolled infection, other autoimmune disease, pregnancy or lactation. The clonotype was recovered from a woman under 40 with Graves' hyperthyroidism. The specimen sequenced was blood.

CDR3 sequence (DNA): TGTGCCACCAGCAGAGATCGCAGGGACCTTTACAATGAGCAGTTCTTC. Its protein is CATSRDRRDLYNEQFF. The V and J genes are TRBV15 and TRBJ2-1; D may match TRBD1 or TRBD2 (5 bases each). The germline gives CDR1 LNHNV, CDR2 YYDKDF (reference sequence). V dropped 0 bases and J dropped 4 bases, with 13 bases sitting between them. The CDR3 length is 16 residues.